Sequencing of this T cell receptor (beta chain) was carried out in a study of radiation and T cells in renal cell carcinoma. Study outcomes and limitations: Without pretreatment biopsies, baseline tumor clonotype presence was undetermined. Top tumor clonotypes rose in blood 2 weeks post-radiation, then contracted.

Details on this clone: Antigen specificity is unknown.

TCRdb keeps only in-frame clones here, not all; method: immunoSEQ multiplex PCR. This repertoire shows under 65,000 clones, 78% found once; its top ten account for 7.3%. The V and J ends lost 3 bases and 3 bases respectively, with 9 bases between them. The CDR3 has 14 residues. CDR1 SNHLY and CDR2 FYNNEI come from the germline V gene. The time point here: baseline pretreatment blood. Treatment meaning: 15 Gy SBRT to primary tumor, nephrectomy 4 weeks later. The genes are TRBV2 and TRBJ1-5; no clear D gene. This TCR derives from a man aged 60-69 years with renal cell carcinoma. The sequencing used blood, collected from a patient whose treatment included radiotherapy and nephrectomy. The CDR3: CASSESGDNQPQHF. The CDR3 DNA is TGTGCCAGCAGTGAGTCGGGTGACAATCAGCCCCAGCATTTT.